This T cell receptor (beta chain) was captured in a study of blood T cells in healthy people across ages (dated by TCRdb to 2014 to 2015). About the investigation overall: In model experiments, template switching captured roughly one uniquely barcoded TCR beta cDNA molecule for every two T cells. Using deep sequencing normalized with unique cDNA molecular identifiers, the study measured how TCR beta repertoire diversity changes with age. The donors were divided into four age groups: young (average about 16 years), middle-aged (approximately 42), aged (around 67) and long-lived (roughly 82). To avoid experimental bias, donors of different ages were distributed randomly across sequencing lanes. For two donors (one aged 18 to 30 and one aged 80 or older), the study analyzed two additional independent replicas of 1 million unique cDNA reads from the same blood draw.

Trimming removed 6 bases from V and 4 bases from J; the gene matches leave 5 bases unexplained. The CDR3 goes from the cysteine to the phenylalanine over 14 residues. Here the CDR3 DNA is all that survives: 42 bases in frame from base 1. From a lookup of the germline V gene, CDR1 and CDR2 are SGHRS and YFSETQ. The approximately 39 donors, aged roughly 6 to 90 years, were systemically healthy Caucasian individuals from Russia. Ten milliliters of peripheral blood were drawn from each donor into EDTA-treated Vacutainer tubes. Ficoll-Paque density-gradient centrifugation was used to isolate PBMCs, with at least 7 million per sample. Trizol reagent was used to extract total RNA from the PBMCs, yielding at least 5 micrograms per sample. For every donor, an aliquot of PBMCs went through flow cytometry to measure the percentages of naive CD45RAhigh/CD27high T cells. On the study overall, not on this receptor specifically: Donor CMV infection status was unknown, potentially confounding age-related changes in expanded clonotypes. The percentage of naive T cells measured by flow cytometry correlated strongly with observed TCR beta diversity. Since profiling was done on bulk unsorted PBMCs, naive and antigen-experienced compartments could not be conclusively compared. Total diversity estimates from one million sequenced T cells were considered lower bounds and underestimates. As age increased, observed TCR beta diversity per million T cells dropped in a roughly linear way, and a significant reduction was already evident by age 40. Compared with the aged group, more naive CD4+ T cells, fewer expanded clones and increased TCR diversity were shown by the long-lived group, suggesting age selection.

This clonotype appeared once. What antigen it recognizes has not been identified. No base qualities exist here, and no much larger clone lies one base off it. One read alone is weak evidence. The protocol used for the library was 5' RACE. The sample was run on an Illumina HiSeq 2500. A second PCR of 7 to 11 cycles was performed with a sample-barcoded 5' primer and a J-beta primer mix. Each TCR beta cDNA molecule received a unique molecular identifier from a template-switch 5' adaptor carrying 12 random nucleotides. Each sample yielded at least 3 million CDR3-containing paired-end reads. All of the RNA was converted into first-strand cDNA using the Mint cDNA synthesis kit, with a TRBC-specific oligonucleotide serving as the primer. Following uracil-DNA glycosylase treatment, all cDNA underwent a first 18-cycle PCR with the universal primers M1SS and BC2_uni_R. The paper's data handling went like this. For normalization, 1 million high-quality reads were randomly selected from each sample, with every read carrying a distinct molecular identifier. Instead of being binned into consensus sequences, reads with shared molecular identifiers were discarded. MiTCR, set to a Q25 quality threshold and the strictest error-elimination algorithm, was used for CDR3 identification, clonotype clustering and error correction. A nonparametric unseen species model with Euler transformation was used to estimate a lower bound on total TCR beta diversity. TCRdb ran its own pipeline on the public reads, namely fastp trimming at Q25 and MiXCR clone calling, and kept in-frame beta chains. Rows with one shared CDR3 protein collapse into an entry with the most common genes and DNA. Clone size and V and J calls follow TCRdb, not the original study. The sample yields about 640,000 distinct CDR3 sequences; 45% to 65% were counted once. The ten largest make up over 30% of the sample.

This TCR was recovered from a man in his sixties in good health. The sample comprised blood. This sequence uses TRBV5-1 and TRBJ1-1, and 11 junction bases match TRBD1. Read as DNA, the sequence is TGCGCCAGCAACAGGGGGACAGGGGGCACTGAAGCTTTCTTT. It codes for CASNRGTGGTEAFF.